The 5 T cell receptor beta chains in this list originate from one sample, sequenced in a study of T cell clonality in common variable immunodeficiency. Assay: immunoSEQ multiplex PCR; the TCRdb copy retains only in-frame clones and omits some. This sample comprises about 52,000 clones, none seen once only. Sequencing was done on a sample of peripheral blood mononuclear cells. All receptors come from a person aged 18-69 years in good health.

Remarks on this clone: The DNA ends 3 residues before the CDR3 does, and the rest of the CDR3 is filled in from the germline J gene. The V and J genes are TRBV7-9 and TRBJ2-3; D perhaps matches TRBD2 (6 bases). There are 15 residues in the CDR3. Between the trimmed V and J ends, which lost 2 bases and 5 bases, there was a span of 14 bases. The germline V gene encodes CDR1 SEHNR and CDR2 FQNEAQ (reference sequence). Incomplete CDR3 DNA: TGTGCCAGCAGCTTATCCGTAATGGAGGGAGATACG. Its translation: CASSLSVMEGDT. In full, the CDR3 is CASSLSVMEGDTQYF.

This clone was detected ten times or more. The read comes to an end 3 residues before the CDR3 does, leaving the germline J gene to fill in the end. The chain links TRBV7-8 to TRBJ1-5; D not certain. Per the germline V gene, CDR1 is SGHVS and CDR2 is FQNEAQ. CDR3 length equals 15 residues. V was clipped by 1 base and J by 3 bases, with 10 bases between them. The CDR3 here is CASSLELADNQPQHF. CDR3 bases read: TGTGCCAGCAGCTTAGAATTGGCAGACAATCAGCCC.

This clone was counted a few times. Read coverage stops 3 residues before the CDR3 terminus; the germline J gene supplies the remainder. This rearrangement joins TRBV11-3 to TRBJ2-7; TRBD2 agrees at 10 bases. Trimming took 1 base from V and 4 from J; bases not matched to a gene: 1. The length of the CDR3 is 14 residues. The germline gives CDR1 SGHNT, CDR2 YENEEA. The CDR3 loop reads CASSLASGSYEQYF. The CDR3 bases that were read are TGTGCCAGCAGCTTAGCTAGCGGGAGTTACGAG.

This clone was detected ten times or more. From the germline J gene comes the end of the CDR3, since the read stops 3 residues before it. The V gene is TRBV19, the J gene TRBJ1-2; 7 nucleotides line up with TRBD1. V trimming: 5 bases; J trimming: 3 bases; junction bases outside the gene matches: 3. The CDR3 extends over 13 amino acids. The V gene's germline CDR1 is LNHDA and CDR2 SQIVND (reference sequence). The part of the CDR3 DNA that was read is TGTGCCAGTAGTCTCGGGACAGACTATGGC. Its protein product is CASSLGTDYG. The full CDR3 is CASSLGTDYGYTF. The entire variable domain, with the rest obtained from reference TRBV19 and TRBJ1-2, is as follows: DGGITQSPKYLFRKEGQNVTLSCEQNLNHDAMYWYRQDPGQGLRLIYYSQIVNDFQKGDIAEGYSVSREKKESFPLTVTSAQKNPTAFYLCASSLGTDYGYTFGSGTRLTVV.

This clone has at least ten counts. The read comes to an end 3 residues before the CDR3 does, leaving the germline J gene to fill in the end. J is TRBJ2-3 and V is TRBV5-1; D possibly corresponds to TRBD1 (7 bases). The CDR3 is 13 residues long. Trimming removed 6 bases from V and 3 bases from J, with 11 bases in between. CDR1 and CDR2 from the germline V gene are SGHRS and YFSETQ. The CDR3 region is CASTSGGTDTQYF. The CDR3 DNA, read in part, is TGCGCCAGCACCTCAGGGGGGACAGATACG.